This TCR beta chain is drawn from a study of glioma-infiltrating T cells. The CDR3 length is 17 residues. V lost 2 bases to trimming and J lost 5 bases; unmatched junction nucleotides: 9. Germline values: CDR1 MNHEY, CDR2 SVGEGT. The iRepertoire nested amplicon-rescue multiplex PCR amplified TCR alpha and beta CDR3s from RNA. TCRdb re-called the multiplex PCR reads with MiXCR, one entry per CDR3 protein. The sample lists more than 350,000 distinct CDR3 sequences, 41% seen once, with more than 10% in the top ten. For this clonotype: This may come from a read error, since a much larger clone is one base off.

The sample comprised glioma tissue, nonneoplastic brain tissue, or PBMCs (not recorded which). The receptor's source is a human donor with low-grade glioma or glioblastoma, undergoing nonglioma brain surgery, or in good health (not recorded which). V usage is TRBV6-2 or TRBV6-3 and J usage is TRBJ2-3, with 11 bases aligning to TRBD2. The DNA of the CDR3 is TGTGCCAGCAGTTACGGGACTAGCGGCGGCCCCAGAGATACGCAGTATTTT. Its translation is CASSYGTSGGPRDTQYF.